The source of this T cell receptor beta chain is a study of blood T cell repertoires in COVID-19. Across the study: Samples of COVID-19 (acute and convalescent) were obtained from the United States, Italy and Spain. The cDNA or gDNA used as material had been derived from T cells, B-cell-depleted T cells, or PBMCs.

Per the authors' pipeline: The assay estimated nucleated cells by amplifying reference gene primers. The assay was immunoSEQ multiplex PCR, and TCRdb's table has in-frame clones only and misses some. V and J calls and clone size are those listed in that table; D and trimming were worked out from the DNA. The sample contains 250,000 to 350,000 clones, approximately 89% of which appear only once. The CDR3 is 14 residues long. V lost 1 base and J lost 3, with 9 bases in between. The germline CDR1 and CDR2 sequences are LGHDT and YNNKEL (reference sequence). The genes are TRBV3-1 (or the pseudogene TRBV3-2) and TRBJ1-1; a possible D gene is TRBD1 (5 bases). This clonotype originated in a woman aged 55-75 years with acute or convalescent COVID-19. The sample comprised peripheral blood. DNA of the CDR3: TGTGCCAGCAGCCAAGTGGGGGGGGACACTGAAGCTTTCTTT. This sequence encodes CASSQVGGDTEAFF.